A single sample gave rise to the 21 T cell receptor beta chains below, sequenced in a study of blood T cell repertoires in COVID-19. The data were produced by immunoSEQ multiplex PCR, yet TCRdb's version contains in-frame clones alone and is incomplete. The sample has 200,000 to 250,000 clones, 70% to 85% seen once. Sequenced input: peripheral blood. Receptor source: an elderly woman with active or convalescent COVID-19.

This chain joins TRBV6-1 and TRBJ1-5, with D hard to call. Germline V gene lookup returns CDR1 MNHNS and CDR2 SASEGT. V was shortened by 1 base and J by 4 bases, with 11 bases between the two germline ends. The CDR3 length is 15 residues. The chain's CDR3 is CASSEVGGWNQPQHF. The CDR3 nucleotides are TGTGCCAGCAGTGAAGTAGGCGGGTGGAATCAGCCCCAGCATTTT.

The chain uses TRBV7-8 and TRBJ1-2; 8 nucleotides line up with TRBD1. Per the germline V gene, CDR1 is SGHVS and CDR2 is FQNEAQ. There are 16 residues in the CDR3. Trimming took 3 bases from V and 7 from J; bases not matched to a gene: 13. CDR3 in amino acids: CASSFLGGQGVSGYTF. The CDR3 region has the DNA TGTGCCAGCAGCTTTTTGGGCGGACAGGGAGTGAGTGGCTACACCTTC.

This chain uses TRBV5-8 with TRBJ1-4; D remains ambiguous. V was clipped by 0 bases and J by 0 bases, with 3 bases between them. CDR3 length: 14 residues. The germline CDR1 and CDR2 sequences are SGHTS and YDEGEE. CDR3 protein: CASSLAATNEKLFF. As DNA, the CDR3 is TGTGCCAGCAGCTTGGCGGCAACTAATGAAAAACTGTTTTTT.

The chain uses TRBV7-9 and TRBJ1-1, with D uncertain. The germline CDR1 and CDR2 sequences are SEHNR and FQNEAQ (reference sequence). This CDR3 comprises 13 residues. The V end lost 5 bases, the J end lost 3 bases, and 10 bases lay between the germline ends. This CDR3 is CASSPTQDTEAFF. In nucleotides, the CDR3 is TGTGCCAGCAGCCCCACTCAAGACACTGAAGCTTTCTTT.

The J gene is TRBJ2-2, the V gene TRBV5-5, with 12 bases matching TRBD1. CDR3 size: 17 residues. With 4 bases clipped from V and 7 bases from J, the junction kept 11 bases outside the gene matches. CDR1 is SGHKS and CDR2 is YYEKEE in the germline V gene (reference sequence). This CDR3 is CASSQSGQGALDGELFF. In nucleotides, the CDR3 is TGTGCCAGCAGCCAATCGGGACAGGGGGCCTTGGACGGGGAGCTGTTTTTT.

V is TRBV3-1 (or the pseudogene TRBV3-2) and J is TRBJ2-3; 7 bases agree with TRBD2. V lost 4 bases, J lost 6 bases, and 7 bases stayed unmatched. The CDR3 loop spans 14 amino acids. Per the germline V gene, CDR1 is LGHDT and CDR2 is YNNKEL (reference sequence). CDR3 loop: CASSRLLASDTQYF. The CDR3 DNA follows: TGTGCCAGCAGCCGGCTACTAGCGTCGGATACGCAGTATTTT.

With respect to this clone: In the same sample, other DNA sequences code for this CDR3. V gene TRBV18 combines with J gene TRBJ1-1; D remains ambiguous. V gave up 3 bases and J gave up 1 base, with 9 bases separating them. This CDR3 has 14 amino acids. Looked up from germline, CDR1 is KGHSH and CDR2 is LQKENI. This CDR3 is CASSPLAGNTEAFF. CDR3 DNA: TGTGCCAGCTCACCGCTAGCAGGGAACACTGAAGCTTTCTTT.

The chain links TRBV3-1 (or the pseudogene TRBV3-2) to TRBJ1-3, with D hard to call. The V end was cut by 2 bases, the J end by 4 bases, with 15 bases between. The CDR3 is made up of 16 amino acids. The V gene's germline CDR1 is LGHDT and CDR2 YNNKEL (reference sequence). CDR3 in amino acids: CASSQPTQLLGNTIYF. CDR3 nucleotides: TGTGCCAGCAGCCAACCAACCCAGTTGTTAGGAAACACCATATATTTT.

A word on this clone: At one of its ends the junction is not consistent with the germline gene, which may arise from a read error. This chain connects TRBV6-1 to TRBJ2-5; 7 nucleotides align to TRBD1. This CDR3 has 17 amino acids. Germline lookup yields CDR1 MNHNS and CDR2 SASEGT. The CDR3 nucleotides are TGTGCCAGCAGCGAAGAGGCCAGGGGGTACCTTAGAGAGACCCAGTACTTC. Its translation: CASSEEARGYLRETQYF.

V usage is TRBV28 and J usage is TRBJ2-7; maybe TRBD2 (5 bases). CDR1 and CDR2 (germline): MDHEN, SYDVKM. The CDR3 contains 15 residues. Trimming took 6 bases from V and 0 from J, leaving 15 bases between them. CDR3 nucleotide sequence: TGTGCCAGCAGCCAAGGCGGGCGGGCCTCCTACGAGCAGTACTTC. It specifies CASSQGGRASYEQYF.

This chain joins TRBV2 and TRBJ2-5, with TRBD1 matching over 9 bases. The CDR3 covers 14 residues. Germline assignment: CDR1 SNHLY and CDR2 FYNNEI. Trimming cost V 7 bases and J 5 bases; bases outside gene matches: 8. The CDR3 region is CASKTDRGYETQYF. In DNA, the CDR3 is TGTGCCAGCAAGACGGACAGGGGATATGAGACCCAGTACTTC.

The V and J genes are TRBV20-1 and TRBJ1-5, with unresolved D. Trimming left V 3 bases short and J 5 bases short, with 11 bases between. The germline gives CDR1 DFQATT, CDR2 SNEGSKA (reference sequence). The CDR3 covers 13 residues. As DNA, the CDR3 is TGCAGTGCTAGTGGAGACACCGATCAGCCCCAGCATTTT. Encoded protein: CSASGDTDQPQHF.

CDR3 loop: CASSASGDEQFF. In DNA form, the CDR3 reads TGTGCCAGCTCAGCCTCAGGGGATGAGCAGTTCTTC. This rearrangement joins TRBV18 to TRBJ2-1; TRBD1 might be the D (6 bases). Germline V CDR1 and CDR2: KGHSH, LQKENI. Trimming cost V 5 bases and J 8 bases, with 10 bases left between them. The length of the CDR3 is 12 residues.

This clone is a singleton in its sample. The rearrangement joins TRBV5-1 to TRBJ2-3; the match to TRBD2 covers 14 bases. This CDR3 has 17 amino acids. CDR1 is SGHRS and CDR2 is YFSETQ in the germline V gene. With V trimmed by 4 bases and J by 2 bases, 6 bases remained unmatched. The CDR3 protein is CASSRRLAGGNTDTQYF. The CDR3 DNA sequence: TGCGCCAGCAGCCGGCGACTAGCGGGAGGGAACACAGATACGCAGTATTTT.

The CDR3 loop reads CASSPLGGISYNEQFF. The CDR3 DNA follows: TGTGCCAGTAGTCCCCTGGGGGGGATCTCCTACAATGAGCAGTTCTTC. The chain combines TRBV19 with TRBJ2-1; 7 bases agree with TRBD2. The CDR3 is made up of 16 amino acids. In germline, CDR1 is LNHDA, CDR2 SQIVND (reference sequence). V lost 5 bases to trimming and J lost 0 bases; unmatched junction nucleotides: 7.

This sequence joins TRBV27 and TRBJ1-1; D not certain. The CDR3 runs 13 residues. Germline lookup yields CDR1 MNHEY and CDR2 SMNVEV (reference sequence). Trimming removed 8 bases from V and 4 bases from J, with 14 bases in between. CDR3 nucleotides: TGTGCCAGCGGTAAGAGGCCGGGCACTGAAGCTTTCTTT. Translating it yields CASGKRPGTEAFF.

The gene calls are TRBV5-4 and TRBJ1-4; 12 nucleotides agree with TRBD1. Germline assignment: CDR1 SGHNT and CDR2 YYREEE (reference sequence). Unmatched junction bases numbered 7, after V lost 6 bases and J lost 7 bases. This CDR3 comprises 15 residues. DNA of the CDR3: TGTGCCAGCACCCAAGGGACAGGGGGCTTTGAAAAACTGTTTTTT. Translation: CASTQGTGGFEKLFF.

This chain connects TRBV4-1 to TRBJ1-3; D gene unclear. Germline V gene sequence: CDR1 MGHRA, CDR2 YSYEKL. The CDR3 loop spans 17 amino acids. The V gene lost 4 bases and the J gene lost 1 base, with 17 bases spanning the gap. The CDR3 is CASSPRRDRASGNTIYF. The DNA of the CDR3 is TGCGCCAGCAGCCCACGGAGGGATAGGGCTTCTGGAAACACCATATATTTT.

The chain couples TRBV6-1 to TRBJ2-2, with 9 bases lining up with TRBD1. The CDR3 is 17 residues long. Germline assignment: CDR1 MNHNS and CDR2 SASEGT. Germline trimming cut 3 bases from V and 3 bases from J; bases unmatched to any gene: 8. The CDR3 DNA follows: TGTGCCAGCAGTGAGGCGTCCGGGACAGGGTACACCGGGGAGCTGTTTTTT. Encoded protein: CASSEASGTGYTGELFF.

The chain carries TRBV18 and TRBJ1-5; 10 bases agree with TRBD1. The CDR3 contains 17 residues. CDR1 is KGHSH, CDR2 LQKENI, per germline. Trimming cost V 2 bases and J 7 bases; bases outside gene matches: 11. CDR3 nucleotide sequence: TGTGCCAGCTCACCATACACCGGGACAGGGGCCCACCAGCCCCAGCATTTT. It translates to CASSPYTGTGAHQPQHF.

The rearrangement joins TRBV28 to TRBJ2-6; TRBD2 is a possible D gene (6 bases). V was shortened by 3 bases and J by 3 bases, with 12 bases between the two germline ends. This CDR3 region has 16 residues. Germline V gene lookup returns CDR1 MDHEN and CDR2 SYDVKM. The CDR3 sequence: CASSFAPSVGANVLTF. The CDR3 DNA reads as TGTGCCAGCAGTTTTGCCCCTAGCGTTGGGGCCAACGTCCTGACTTTC.